A selection of T cell receptor beta chains follows, all from one sample in a study of shared clonotypes between healthy human individuals. TCRdb's copy holds only in-frame clones and misses some; the assay was immunoSEQ multiplex PCR. The sample includes 2 million to 2.5 million clones, 95% of them seen just once. Material: naive CD4+ T cells sorted from blood. These receptor sequences come from a man aged 18 to 29 in good health. Each CDR3 is given with its conserved first and last residue. The D gene is left open where the match is weak. Rows give clone size only sometimes, using once, few, many, or a class for an expanded clone.

TRBV7-9,TRBJ1-5,TRBD1,NA,TGTGCCAGCAGCCGTGTGACAGGGAGGGCGAGTCAGCCCCAGCATTTT,CASSRVTGRASQPQHF
TRBV4-1,TRBJ2-5,NA,once,TGCGCCAGCAGCCAAGACGCGGCGGGCTCGGAGACCCAGTACTTC,CASSQDAAGSETQYF
TRBV18,TRBJ2-5,TRBD2,NA,TGTGCCAGCTCACCCGAACTAGCGGGAGGTCGCGAGACCCAGTACTTC,CASSPELAGGRETQYF
TRBV5-1,TRBJ2-3,TRBD1,NA,TGCGCCAGCAGCCAGGGACAGGTTAGCACAGATACGCAGTATTTT,CASSQGQVSTDTQYF
TRBV11-2,TRBJ2-2,TRBD2,NA,TGTGCCAGCAGCTTTGGGCTAGCGGGAGATACCGGGGAGCTGTTTTTT,CASSFGLAGDTGELFF
TRBV6-5,TRBJ2-7,TRBD1,NA,TGTGCCAGCAGTCGAGGGACAGGGGCCTCCTACGAGCAGTACTTC,CASSRGTGASYEQYF
TRBV25-1,TRBJ1-2,NA,NA,TGTGCCAGCAGTTCGGCCGCGGGTGGGGGTGGCTACACCTTC,CASSSAAGGGGYTF
TRBV28,TRBJ1-4,NA,NA,TGTGCCAGCGGGTCCGGAATCAGGGGTCCGGAAAAACTGTTTTTT,CASGSGIRGPEKLFF
TRBV15,TRBJ2-4,NA,NA,TGTGCCACCAGCTTGAAATTGAAGGGCTCCAAAAACATTCAGTACTTC,CATSLKLKGSKNIQYF
TRBV5-1,TRBJ2-1,TRBD2,once,TGCGCCAGCAGCTCTAGCGGGAGGGCCACGGACGATGAGCAGTTCTTC,CASSSSGRATDDEQFF
TRBV2,TRBJ1-2,TRBD1,NA,TGTGCCAGCAGTGAGGGGACAGGACGGACGGGGTATGGCTACACCTTC,CASSEGTGRTGYGYTF
TRBV5-1,TRBJ1-4,NA,once,TGCGCCAGCAGCTTGGGGCAGGGTACGAACCCTGGTAATGAAAAACTGTTTTTT,CASSLGQGTNPGNEKLFF
TRBV15,TRBJ2-7,NA,NA,TGTGCCACCAGCAGAGATTCGGCAGTGGGCTCCTACGAGCAGTACTTC,CATSRDSAVGSYEQYF
TRBV6-1,TRBJ2-2,NA,NA,TGTGCCAGCAGTGAAGCTGGGGGGCGGGTAACCGGGGAGCTGTTTTTT,CASSEAGGRVTGELFF
TRBV7-3,TRBJ2-7,NA,NA,TGTGCCAGCAGCCCCCTCGGCGGTAGTATAGAGCAGTACTTC,CASSPLGGSIEQYF
TRBV6-6,TRBJ1-3,NA,NA,TGTGCCAGCAGCGGAGGGTACTCTGGAAACACCATATATTTT,CASSGGYSGNTIYF
TRBV4-1,TRBJ2-1,NA,NA,TGCGCCAGCAGCCAAGTCCGCTACAATGAGCAGTTCTTC,CASSQVRYNEQFF
TRBV18,TRBJ2-2,NA,NA,TGTGCCAGCCACGAAGCGGCTGCGGCCGGGGAGCTGTTTTTT,CASHEAAAAGELFF
TRBV28,TRBJ1-6,TRBD1,NA,TGTGCCAGCAGTGTCCCGGGACAGGGGTCGGGTTCACCCCTCCACTTT,CASSVPGQGSGSPLHF
TRBV7-9,TRBJ2-7,TRBD2,NA,TGTGCCAGCAGCCCGCTAGCGGGGGATCGGTACGAGCAGTACTTC,CASSPLAGDRYEQYF
TRBV10-3,TRBJ2-5,NA,NA,TGTGCCATCAGTGATGGTGAGGGGTCTGGCGAGACCCAGTACTTC,CAISDGEGSGETQYF
TRBV10-3,TRBJ2-7,TRBD1,NA,TGTGCCATCAGTGGACAGGGGCTGGACGAGCAGTACTTC,CAISGQGLDEQYF
TRBV6-5,TRBJ1-5,TRBD1,NA,TGTGCCAGCAGACGACAGGGGGCGAATCAGCCCCAGCATTTT,CASRRQGANQPQHF
TRBV29-1,TRBJ1-2,NA,NA,TGCAGCGTTGTATCCTTCAACTATGGCTACACCTTC,CSVVSFNYGYTF
TRBV6-6,TRBJ2-1,NA,NA,TGTGCCAGCAAGTATGGGCAGGGGAGCTCCTACAATGAGCAGTTCTTC,CASKYGQGSSYNEQFF
TRBV5-4,TRBJ2-2,NA,NA,TGTGCCAGCAGCTTATTTAGGGGATCTAACACCGGGGAGCTGTTTTTT,CASSLFRGSNTGELFF
TRBV9,TRBJ2-7,NA,NA,TGTGCCAGCAGCGTAGAGGCGGCAGCGGTTTCCTACGAGCAGTACTTC,CASSVEAAAVSYEQYF
TRBV19,TRBJ1-5,NA,NA,TGTGCCAGTAGTATGGTCGGGGTTTCGGGCAGCAATCAGCCCCAGCATTTT,CASSMVGVSGSNQPQHF
TRBV14,TRBJ2-3,TRBD1,NA,TGTGCCAGCAGCCATCAGGGGGCTTTAGCAGATACGCAGTATTTT,CASSHQGALADTQYF
TRBV11-2,TRBJ1-1,TRBD1,once,TGTGCCAGCAGTTTGGGACAGGCTAACACTGAAGCTTTCTTT,CASSLGQANTEAFF
TRBV5-1,TRBJ2-1,NA,NA,TGCGCCAGCAGCTTAACCGCCGGGCTAATCTACAATGAGCAGTTCTTC,CASSLTAGLIYNEQFF
TRBV19,TRBJ2-5,TRBD2,NA,TGTGCCAGTAACCCTGGACTAGGGGAAGAGACCCAGTACTTC,CASNPGLGEETQYF
TRBV6-5,TRBJ2-2,TRBD2,NA,TGTGCCAGCAGTAAGGGACTAGCGGGGGCCGGGGAGCTGTTTTTT,CASSKGLAGAGELFF
TRBV10-1,TRBJ2-7,NA,NA,TGCGCCAGCAGTGAGTCGGGGACACCGCCGTACGAGCAGTACTTC,CASSESGTPPYEQYF
TRBV6-1,TRBJ1-4,NA,NA,TGTGCCAGCAGTCCTGGCCCAGGAGAAAAACTGTTTTTT,CASSPGPGEKLFF
TRBV29-1,TRBJ2-7,NA,NA,TGCAGCGTCGGGACGTCCTACGAGCAGTACTTC,CSVGTSYEQYF
TRBV7-2,TRBJ2-7,TRBD2,NA,TGTGCCAGCAGTTTTGAAGTAGCGGGAGGGAACGAGCAGTACTTC,CASSFEVAGGNEQYF
TRBV7-2,TRBJ2-7,TRBD1,NA,TGTGCCAGCAGCTTAGCTGGGACAGTTAGGGGCGAGCAGTACTTC,CASSLAGTVRGEQYF
TRBV27,TRBJ2-1,TRBD1,NA,TGTGCCAGCAAGGGGGCCGGGAATGAGCAGTTCTTC,CASKGAGNEQFF
TRBV5-1,TRBJ1-1,NA,once,TGCGCCAGCAGCTTGGAAATTGGTGGCTCTGAAGCTTTCTTT,CASSLEIGGSEAFF
TRBV5-1,TRBJ2-7,NA,NA,TGCGCCAGCAGGTTTCGCCTACCCTCCCTTTACGAGCAGTACTTC,CASRFRLPSLYEQYF
TRBV5-1,TRBJ2-5,TRBD2,NA,TGCGCCAGCAGCCGTGGGACTAGCGGGGAGCAAGAGACCCAGTACTTC,CASSRGTSGEQETQYF
TRBV9,TRBJ2-1,TRBD2,NA,TGTGCCAGCACTAGCGGGAGATCCAATGAGCAGTTCTTC,CASTSGRSNEQFF
TRBV10-2,TRBJ2-2,TRBD2,NA,TGCGCCAGCAGTTATGTGACTAGCGGAACCGGGGAGCTGTTTTTT,CASSYVTSGTGELFF